A single sample is the source of the 20 T cell receptor beta chains below, sequenced in a study of blood T cells in healthy people across ages. Alongside a J-beta primer mix, a sample-barcoded 5' primer served in a second PCR lasting roughly 7 to 11 cycles. In TCRdb, the 5' RACE reads were re-called with MiXCR into one record per CDR3 protein. The sample has about 670,000 distinct CDR3 sequences; roughly half are singletons. Sequenced sample: blood. The receptors originated from an elderly woman in good health.

This chain links TRBV5-6 with TRBJ2-6; D assignment may be TRBD1 or TRBD2 (5 bases each). Trimming left V 0 bases short and J 0 bases short, with 7 bases between. The CDR3 is 16 amino acids. Germline CDR1 is SGHDT and CDR2 is YYEEEE. The DNA for the CDR3 is TGTGCCAGCAGCTTGGTGGGGGTCTCTGGGGCCAACGTCCTGACTTTC. It specifies CASSLVGVSGANVLTF.

This clonotype was seen a few times. This rearrangement joins TRBV6-1 to TRBJ1-5, with 7 positions matching TRBD1. There are 15 residues in the CDR3. The trim removed 5 bases at V and 6 bases at J, leaving 10 bases unmatched. In germline, CDR1 is MNHNS, CDR2 SASEGT. The CDR3, as DNA: TGTGCCAGCAGTTCGACAGGGATAATAGGTCAGCCCCAGCATTTT. It codes for CASSSTGIIGQPQHF.

The chain uses TRBV28 and TRBJ1-4; no reliable D call. Trimming pared 5 bases from V and 0 bases from J, leaving 13 bases between. Germline V gene sequence: CDR1 MDHEN, CDR2 SYDVKM. The CDR3 totals 16 residues. CDR3 nucleotides: TGTGCCAGCAGTCCCTATCATGGACCAACTAATGAAAAACTGTTTTTT. Its protein is CASSPYHGPTNEKLFF.

This clonotype was observed a few times. The junction shows a germline mismatch at one end, possibly a read error. The chain uses TRBV18 and TRBJ2-5, with D perhaps being TRBD1 or TRBD2 (5 bases each). The CDR3 loop spans 13 amino acids. In germline, CDR1 is KGHSH, CDR2 LQKENI. For the CDR3, the DNA is TGTGCCTGCTCACGGGGCTACCAAGAGACCCAGTACTTC. Encoded protein: CACSRGYQETQYF.

This sequence joins TRBV15 and TRBJ1-1; D is unresolved. This CDR3 comprises 16 residues. Trimming pared 1 base from V and 4 bases from J, leaving 16 bases between. CDR1 is LNHNV and CDR2 is YYDKDF in the germline V gene (reference sequence). The CDR3 is CATSRGQTGLPTEAFF. The CDR3 DNA is TGTGCCACCAGCAGAGGCCAAACTGGGCTCCCCACTGAAGCTTTCTTT. The whole variable domain, filled in from reference TRBV15 and TRBJ1-1, reads DAMVIQNPRYQVTQFGKPVTLSCSQTLNHNVMYWYQQKSSQAPKLLFHYYDKDFNNEADTPDNFQSRRPNTSFCFLDIRSPGLGDTAMYLCATSRGQTGLPTEAFFGQGTRLTVV.

This clonotype was observed a handful of times. The CDR3 protein is CASSEDRTQPQHF. The CDR3, as DNA: TGTGCCAGCAGTGAGGACAGGACTCAGCCCCAGCATTTT. The chain employs TRBV6-5 and TRBJ1-5, with 7 nucleotides matching TRBD1. V shed 5 bases and J 6 bases; nucleotides not matched to a gene: 4. The CDR3 is 13 amino acids. CDR1 and CDR2 from the germline V gene are MNHEY and SVGAGI.

J is TRBJ2-4 and V is TRBV11-2, with TRBD2 identical over 7 bases. The J call may be mistaken, given a closer DNA end match to TRBJ2-7. Germline lookup yields CDR1 SGHAT and CDR2 FQNNGV. This CDR3 region has 13 residues. In DNA, the CDR3 is TGTGCCAGCAGCCAAGCGGGACTCGGCGAGCAGTACTTC. Its protein product is CASSQAGLGEQYF.

In its sample, this clonotype was seen many times. The chain employs TRBV12-3 or TRBV12-4 and TRBJ2-5; D may correspond to TRBD1 or TRBD2 (5 bases each). The CDR3 runs 13 residues. Trimming shortened V by 3 bases and J by 7 bases, and 12 bases separated the two germline ends. The CDR3 nucleotides read TGTGCCAGCAGTTTGTTCGGGGACGGGACCCAGTACTTC. This translates into CASSLFGDGTQYF.

This chain uses TRBV28 with TRBJ2-3; TRBD2 matches 7 bases. Germline-derived CDR1 and CDR2 are MDHEN and SYDVKM. J lost 0 bases, V lost 4 bases, and 7 bases had no gene match. The CDR3 sequence is 16 residues long. CDR3 loop: CASSSHQRGSTDTQYF. CDR3 sequence (DNA): TGTGCCAGCAGTTCCCACCAGCGGGGTAGCACAGATACGCAGTATTTT.

This clonotype occurred many times. The V gene is TRBV2, the J gene TRBJ2-3; TRBD2 matches 9 bases. Trimming cost V 6 bases and J 5 bases; bases outside gene matches: 3. This CDR3 is built from 13 residues. Germline CDR1 and CDR2: SNHLY and FYNNEI. Here the CDR3 reads CASRAGGQDTQYF. In DNA, the CDR3 is TGTGCCAGCAGGGCGGGGGGGCAAGATACGCAGTATTTT.

This clonotype was counted a few times. The CDR3 region is CASSRLAPTLGEKLFF. The DNA for the CDR3 is TGTGCCAGCAGCCGACTTGCCCCTACACTAGGAGAAAAACTGTTTTTT. This sequence joins TRBV7-9 and TRBJ1-4, with D hard to call. The CDR3 has 16 amino acids. CDR1 is SEHNR, CDR2 FQNEAQ, per germline (reference sequence). V lost 5 bases to trimming and J lost 8 bases, with 21 bases between them.

This clonotype was observed once. V is TRBV14 and J is TRBJ2-7; no definite D call. The CDR3 is made up of 17 amino acids. V was pared by 0 bases and J by 7 bases, with 22 bases between. Germline V gives CDR1 SGHDN, CDR2 FVKESK. CDR3: CASSQEGWESSYNEQYF. The CDR3 DNA reads TGTGCCAGCAGCCAAGAAGGGTGGGAAAGCTCCTACAATGAGCAGTACTTC. The full variable domain, its missing parts supplied by reference TRBV14 and TRBJ2-7, is EAGVTQFPSHSVIEKGQTVTLRCDPISGHDNLYWYRRVMGKEIKFLLHFVKESKQDESGMPNNRFLAERTGGTYSTLKVQPAELEDSGVYFCASSQEGWESSYNEQYFGPGTRLTVT.

This chain uses TRBV6-5 with TRBJ2-1, with D perhaps TRBD1 (5 bases). Germline-derived CDR1 and CDR2 are MNHEY and SVGAGI. The CDR3 sequence is 11 residues long. With 8 bases removed from V and 12 bases from J, the gap between germline ends came to 14 bases. The CDR3 protein is CASRRQCVQFF. CDR3 DNA sequence: TGTGCCAGCCGTAGACAGTGTGTGCAGTTCTTC.

This clonotype was observed at least ten times. J is TRBJ1-4 and V is TRBV5-1, with 11 bases aligning to TRBD1. Germline lookup yields CDR1 SGHRS and CDR2 YFSETQ. The CDR3 consists of 15 residues. V was clipped by 3 bases and J by 7 bases; unmatched bases: 5. The CDR3 DNA is TGCGCCAGCAGCTCCGGACAGGGGGCGTTTGAAAAACTGTTTTTT. Its protein product is CASSSGQGAFEKLFF.

Regarding this clonotype: Possible read error: a much larger clone is one base away. The chain has TRBV29-1 and TRBJ2-1, with 9 nucleotides matching TRBD1. Gene TRBJ2-7 matches the end of the DNA better, so the J call may be wrong. The CDR3 extends over 18 amino acids. In germline, CDR1 is SQVTM, CDR2 ANQGSEA. CDR3 residues: CSVGGGQGQGSSYNEQYF. The CDR3 DNA sequence: TGCAGCGTTGGAGGGGGACAGGGACAAGGGAGCTCCTACAATGAGCAGTACTTC.

This clonotype was observed many times. The chain couples TRBV20-1 to TRBJ1-2; TRBD1 might be the D (6 bases). CDR3 size: 12 residues. CDR1 DFQATT and CDR2 SNEGSKA come from the germline V gene (reference sequence). V was cut by 4 bases and J by 8 bases, with 14 bases left in between. This CDR3 is CSATPGTNGYTF. The CDR3 DNA is TGCAGTGCTACTCCCGGGACAAACGGCTACACCTTC.

This clonotype appeared many times. The chain employs TRBV4-3 and TRBJ2-3, with 9 nucleotides matching TRBD1. Germline V CDR1 and CDR2: LGHNA, YSLEER. Germline trimming cut 0 bases from V and 6 bases from J; bases unmatched to any gene: 10. The CDR3 runs 17 residues. Here the CDR3 DNA reads TGCGCCAGCAGCCAAGAACGGGACGACACAGGGGGCGATACGCAGTATTTT. Amino acids: CASSQERDDTGGDTQYF.

V is TRBV7-2 and J is TRBJ2-7; D is tentatively TRBD1 or TRBD2 (6 bases each). The germline gives CDR1 SGHTA, CDR2 FQGNSA. The CDR3 consists of 13 residues. Trimming cost V 1 base and J 7 bases, with 11 bases left between them. This chain's CDR3 is CASSLVGGREQYF. As DNA, the CDR3 is TGTGCCAGCAGCTTAGTTGGGGGGCGAGAGCAGTACTTC. The entire variable domain, with the rest obtained from reference TRBV7-2 and TRBJ2-7, is as follows: GAGVSQSPSNKVTEKGKDVELRCDPISGHTALYWYRQSLGQGLEFLIYFQGNSAPDKSGLPSDRFSAERTGGSVSTLTIQRTQQEDSAVYLCASSLVGGREQYFGPGTRLTVT.

The chain uses TRBV3-1 and TRBJ2-1; 7 nucleotides line up with TRBD2. CDR1 and CDR2 from the germline V gene are LGHDT and YNNKEL (reference sequence). The CDR3 sequence is 15 residues long. Unmatched junction bases numbered 5, after V lost 1 base and J lost 5 bases. Here the CDR3 reads CASSQAASGHNEQFF. The CDR3 DNA sequence: TGTGCCAGCAGCCAAGCGGCTAGCGGACACAATGAGCAGTTCTTC.

Points on this clonotype: A much larger clone lies a single base off, so this may be a read error. The V gene is TRBV6-6, the J gene TRBJ2-5; the D gene is possibly TRBD2 (6 bases). The CDR3 has 12 residues. Germline V CDR1 and CDR2: MNHNY, SVGAGI (reference sequence). CDR3 DNA sequence: TGTACCATAGGGACTCGGCAAGAGACCCAGTACTTC. This sequence encodes CTIGTRQETQYF.